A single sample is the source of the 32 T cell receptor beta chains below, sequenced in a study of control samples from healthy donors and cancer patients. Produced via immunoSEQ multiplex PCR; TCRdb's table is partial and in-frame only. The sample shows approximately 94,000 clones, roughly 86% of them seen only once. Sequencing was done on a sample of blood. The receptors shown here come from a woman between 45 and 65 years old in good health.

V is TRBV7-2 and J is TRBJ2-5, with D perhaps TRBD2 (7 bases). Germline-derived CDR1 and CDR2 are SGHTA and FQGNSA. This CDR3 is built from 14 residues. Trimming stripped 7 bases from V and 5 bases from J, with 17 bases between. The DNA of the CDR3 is TGTGCCAGCACCTCCGGGGGGCCGGGGGAGACCCAGTACTTC. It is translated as CASTSGGPGETQYF.

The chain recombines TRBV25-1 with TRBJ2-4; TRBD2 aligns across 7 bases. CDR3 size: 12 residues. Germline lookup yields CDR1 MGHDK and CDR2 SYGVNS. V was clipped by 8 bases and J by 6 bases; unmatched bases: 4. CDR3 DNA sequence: TGTGCCAGCCGGGGGGACCCAAACATTCAGTACTTC. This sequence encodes CASRGDPNIQYF.

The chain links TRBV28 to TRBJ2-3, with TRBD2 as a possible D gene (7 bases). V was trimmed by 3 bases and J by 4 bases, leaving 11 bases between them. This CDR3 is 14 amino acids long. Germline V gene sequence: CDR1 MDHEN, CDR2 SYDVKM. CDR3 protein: CASSFSGGADTQYF. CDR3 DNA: TGTGCCAGCAGTTTCTCGGGGGGCGCAGATACGCAGTATTTT.

The CDR3 protein is CASSYASLSSYNSPLHF. The CDR3 region has the DNA TGTGCCAGCAGTTACGCCAGCCTAAGCTCCTATAATTCACCCCTCCACTTT. The rearrangement joins TRBV6-2 or TRBV6-3 to TRBJ1-6; D unresolved. CDR3 length equals 17 residues. Per germline, CDR1 MNHEY and CDR2 SVGEGT. Deletions cut 2 bases from V and 0 bases from J, with 11 bases between.

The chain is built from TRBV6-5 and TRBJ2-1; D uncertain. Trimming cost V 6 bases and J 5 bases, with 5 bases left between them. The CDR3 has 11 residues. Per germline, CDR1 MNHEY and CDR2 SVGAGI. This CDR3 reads CASSRNNEQFF. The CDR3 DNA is TGTGCCAGCAGCCGCAACAATGAGCAGTTCTTC.

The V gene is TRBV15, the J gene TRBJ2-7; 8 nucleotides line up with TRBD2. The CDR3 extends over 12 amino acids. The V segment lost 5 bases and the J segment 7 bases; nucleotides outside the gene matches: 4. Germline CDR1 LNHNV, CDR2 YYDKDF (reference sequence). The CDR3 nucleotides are TGTGCCACCAGCCGCCGGGGGGGAGAGCAGTACTTC. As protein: CATSRRGGEQYF.

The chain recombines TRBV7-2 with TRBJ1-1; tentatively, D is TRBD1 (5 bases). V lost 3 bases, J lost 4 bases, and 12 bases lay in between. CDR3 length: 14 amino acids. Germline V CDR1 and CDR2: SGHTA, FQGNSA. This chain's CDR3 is CASSFRSRGTEAFF. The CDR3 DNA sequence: TGTGCCAGCAGCTTCCGATCGAGGGGCACTGAAGCTTTCTTT.

The CDR3 DNA is TGTGCCAGCAAGGGCTACACCTTC. This sequence encodes CASKGYTF. The chain joins TRBV25-1 to TRBJ1-2, with D hard to call. Germline lookup yields CDR1 MGHDK and CDR2 SYGVNS. V lost 7 bases and J 8 bases, leaving 2 bases between the germline ends. This CDR3 spans 8 amino acids.

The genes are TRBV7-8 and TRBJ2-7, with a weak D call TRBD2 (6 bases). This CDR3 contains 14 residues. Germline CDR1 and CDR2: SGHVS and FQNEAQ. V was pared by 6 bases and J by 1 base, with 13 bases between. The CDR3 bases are TGTGCCAGCAGACAATCCGGGAGATCCTACGAGCAGTACTTC. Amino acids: CASRQSGRSYEQYF. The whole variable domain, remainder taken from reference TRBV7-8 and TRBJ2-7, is GAGVSQSPRYKVAKRGQDVALRCDPISGHVSLFWYQQALGQGPEFLTYFQNEAQLDKSGLPSDRFFAERPEGSVSTLKIQRTQQEDSAVYLCASRQSGRSYEQYFGPGTRLTVT.

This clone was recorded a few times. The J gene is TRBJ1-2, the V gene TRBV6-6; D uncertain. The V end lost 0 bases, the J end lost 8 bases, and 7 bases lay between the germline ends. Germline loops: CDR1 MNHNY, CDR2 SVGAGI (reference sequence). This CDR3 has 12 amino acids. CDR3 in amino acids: CASSYSSGGYTF. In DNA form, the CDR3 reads TGTGCCAGCAGTTACTCCTCGGGAGGCTACACCTTC.

Here the CDR3 reads CASSQAKAGANYGYTF. In DNA form, the CDR3 reads TGTGCCAGCAGCCAAGCAAAGGCAGGGGCCAACTATGGCTACACCTTC. The V gene is TRBV4-2, the J gene TRBJ1-2, with D perhaps matching TRBD1 (6 bases). The V end lost 1 base, the J end lost 2 bases, and 14 bases lay between the germline ends. CDR1 and CDR2 from the germline V gene are LGHNA and YNFKEQ. The CDR3 is made up of 16 amino acids.

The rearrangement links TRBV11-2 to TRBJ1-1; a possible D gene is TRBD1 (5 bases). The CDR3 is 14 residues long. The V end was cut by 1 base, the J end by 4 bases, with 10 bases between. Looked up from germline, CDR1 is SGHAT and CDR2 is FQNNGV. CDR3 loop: CASSLVSGVTEAFF. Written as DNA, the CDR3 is TGTGCCAGCAGCTTAGTGTCGGGGGTCACTGAAGCTTTCTTT.

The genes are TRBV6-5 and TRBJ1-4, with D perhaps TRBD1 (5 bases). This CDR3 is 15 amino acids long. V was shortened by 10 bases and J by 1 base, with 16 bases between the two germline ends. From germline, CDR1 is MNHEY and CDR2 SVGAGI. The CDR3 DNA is TGTGCCACCCGGTCCGGGCAGGGAACTAATGAAAAACTGTTTTTT. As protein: CATRSGQGTNEKLFF.

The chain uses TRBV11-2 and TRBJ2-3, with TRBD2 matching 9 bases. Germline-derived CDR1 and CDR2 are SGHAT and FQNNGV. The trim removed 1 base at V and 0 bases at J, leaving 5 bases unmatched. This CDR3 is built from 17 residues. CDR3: CASSLVGLAGSTDTQYF. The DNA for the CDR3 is TGTGCCAGCAGCTTAGTTGGTCTAGCGGGAAGCACAGATACGCAGTATTTT. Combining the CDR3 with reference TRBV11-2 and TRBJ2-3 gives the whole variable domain EAGVAQSPRYKIIEKRQSVAFWCNPISGHATLYWYQQILGQGPKLLIQFQNNGVVDDSQLPKDRFSAERLKGVDSTLKIQPAKLEDSAVYLCASSLVGLAGSTDTQYFGPGTRLTVL.

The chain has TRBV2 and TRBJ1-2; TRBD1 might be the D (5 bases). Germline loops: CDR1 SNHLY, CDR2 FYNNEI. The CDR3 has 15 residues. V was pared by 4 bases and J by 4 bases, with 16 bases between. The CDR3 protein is CASSARRDRTYGYTF. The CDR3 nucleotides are TGTGCCAGCAGTGCTCGGAGGGACCGTACCTATGGCTACACCTTC.

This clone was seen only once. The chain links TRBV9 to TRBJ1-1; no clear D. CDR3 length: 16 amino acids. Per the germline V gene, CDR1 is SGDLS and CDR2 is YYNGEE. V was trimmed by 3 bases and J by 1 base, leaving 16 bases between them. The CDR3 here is CASSAIATARNTEAFF. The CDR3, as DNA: TGTGCCAGCAGCGCCATAGCGACGGCGAGGAACACTGAAGCTTTCTTT.

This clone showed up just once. This chain's CDR3 is CAISETVILAGNTIYF. Written as DNA, the CDR3 is TGTGCCATCAGTGAGACAGTAATTTTGGCCGGAAACACCATATATTTT. The genes are TRBV10-3 and TRBJ1-3; D remains ambiguous. The V and J ends lost 2 bases and 4 bases respectively, with 15 bases between them. The CDR3 runs to 16 residues. CDR1 is ENHRY and CDR2 is SYGVKD in the germline V gene.

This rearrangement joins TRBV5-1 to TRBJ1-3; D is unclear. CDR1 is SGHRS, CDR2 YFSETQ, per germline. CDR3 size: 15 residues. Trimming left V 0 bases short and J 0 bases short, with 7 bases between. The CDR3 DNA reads TGCGCCAGCAGCTTGGATGGTGCCTCTGGAAACACCATATATTTT. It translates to CASSLDGASGNTIYF.

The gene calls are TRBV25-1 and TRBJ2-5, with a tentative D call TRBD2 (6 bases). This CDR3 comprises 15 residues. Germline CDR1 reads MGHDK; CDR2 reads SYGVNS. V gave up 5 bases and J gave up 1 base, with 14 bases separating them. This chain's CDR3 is CASSPPAGLQETQYF. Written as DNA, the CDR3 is TGTGCCAGCAGTCCCCCGGCGGGACTCCAAGAGACCCAGTACTTC.

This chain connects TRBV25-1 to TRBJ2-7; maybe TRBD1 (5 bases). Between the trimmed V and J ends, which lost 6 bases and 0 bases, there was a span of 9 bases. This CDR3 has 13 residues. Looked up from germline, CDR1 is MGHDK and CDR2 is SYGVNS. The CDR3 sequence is CASRTESSYEQYF. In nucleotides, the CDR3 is TGTGCCAGCAGGACAGAGAGCTCCTACGAGCAGTACTTC.

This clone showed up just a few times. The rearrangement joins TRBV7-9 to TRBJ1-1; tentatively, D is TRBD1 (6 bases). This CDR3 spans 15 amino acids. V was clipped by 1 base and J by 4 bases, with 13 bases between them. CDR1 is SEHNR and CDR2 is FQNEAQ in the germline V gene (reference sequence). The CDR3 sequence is CASSLEFAGATEAFF. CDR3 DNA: TGTGCCAGCAGCTTAGAATTCGCGGGGGCCACTGAAGCTTTCTTT.

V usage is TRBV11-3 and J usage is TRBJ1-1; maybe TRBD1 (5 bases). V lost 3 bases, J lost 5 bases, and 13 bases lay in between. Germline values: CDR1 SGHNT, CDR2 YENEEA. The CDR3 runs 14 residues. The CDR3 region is CASSFRGGETEAFF. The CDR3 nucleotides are TGTGCCAGCAGCTTTCGGGGAGGGGAAACTGAAGCTTTCTTT.

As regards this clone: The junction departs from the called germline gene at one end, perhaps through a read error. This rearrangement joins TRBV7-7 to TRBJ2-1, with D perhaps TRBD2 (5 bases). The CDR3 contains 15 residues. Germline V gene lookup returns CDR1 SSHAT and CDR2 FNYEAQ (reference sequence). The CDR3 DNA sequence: TGTGCTAGCAGCTTAGGTGTCGGGAATGCCGATGAGCAGTTCTTC. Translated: CASSLGVGNADEQFF.

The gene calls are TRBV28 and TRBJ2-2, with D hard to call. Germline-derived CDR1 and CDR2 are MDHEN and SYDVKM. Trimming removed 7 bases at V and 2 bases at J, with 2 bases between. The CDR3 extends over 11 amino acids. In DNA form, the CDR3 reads TGTGCCAGCACAAACACCGGGGAGCTGTTTTTT. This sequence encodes CASTNTGELFF.

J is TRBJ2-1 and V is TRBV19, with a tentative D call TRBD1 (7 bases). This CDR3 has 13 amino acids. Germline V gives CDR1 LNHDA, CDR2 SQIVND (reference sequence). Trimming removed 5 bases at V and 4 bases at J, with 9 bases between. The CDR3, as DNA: TGTGCCAGTAGTCAGGGGGGTTACAATGAGCAGTTCTTC. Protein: CASSQGGYNEQFF. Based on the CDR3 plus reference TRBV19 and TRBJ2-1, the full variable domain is DGGITQSPKYLFRKEGQNVTLSCEQNLNHDAMYWYRQDPGQGLRLIYYSQIVNDFQKGDIAEGYSVSREKKESFPLTVTSAQKNPTAFYLCASSQGGYNEQFFGPGTRLTVL.

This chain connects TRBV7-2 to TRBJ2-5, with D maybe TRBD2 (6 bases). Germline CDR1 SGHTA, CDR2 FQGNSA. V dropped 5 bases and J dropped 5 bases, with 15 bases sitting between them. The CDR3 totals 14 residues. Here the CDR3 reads CASSPGTGGETQYF. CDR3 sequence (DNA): TGTGCCAGCAGCCCCGGGACTGGAGGGGAGACCCAGTACTTC. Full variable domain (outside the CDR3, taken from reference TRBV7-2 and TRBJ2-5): GAGVSQSPSNKVTEKGKDVELRCDPISGHTALYWYRQSLGQGLEFLIYFQGNSAPDKSGLPSDRFSAERTGGSVSTLTIQRTQQEDSAVYLCASSPGTGGETQYFGPGTRLLVL.

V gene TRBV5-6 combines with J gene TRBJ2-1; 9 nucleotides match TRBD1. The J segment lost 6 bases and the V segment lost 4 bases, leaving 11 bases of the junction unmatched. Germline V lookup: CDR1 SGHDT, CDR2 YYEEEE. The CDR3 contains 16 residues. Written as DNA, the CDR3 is TGTGCCAGCAGCCACCTTGCCGGGACAGGGTCCAATGAGCAGTTCTTC. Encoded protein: CASSHLAGTGSNEQFF.

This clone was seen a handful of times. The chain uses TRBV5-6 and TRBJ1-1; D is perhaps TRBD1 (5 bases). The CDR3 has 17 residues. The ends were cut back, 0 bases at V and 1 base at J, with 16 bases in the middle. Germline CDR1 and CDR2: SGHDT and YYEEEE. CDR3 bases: TGTGCCAGCAGCTTGGTCGTGTGGGGGACCCAGAACACTGAAGCTTTCTTT. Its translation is CASSLVVWGTQNTEAFF.

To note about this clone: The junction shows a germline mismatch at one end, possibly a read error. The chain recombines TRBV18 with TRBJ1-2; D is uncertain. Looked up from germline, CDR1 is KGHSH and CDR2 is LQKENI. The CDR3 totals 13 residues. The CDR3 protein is CASSPSNLPGWAF. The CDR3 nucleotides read TGTGCCAGCTCACCATCAAACCTCCCGGGGTGGGCCTTC.

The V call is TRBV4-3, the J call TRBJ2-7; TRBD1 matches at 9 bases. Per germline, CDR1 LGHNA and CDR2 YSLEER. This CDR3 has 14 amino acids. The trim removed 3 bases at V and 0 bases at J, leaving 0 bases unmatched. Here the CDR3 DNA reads TGCGCCAGCAGCCAGGACAGGGGCTCCTACGAGCAGTACTTC. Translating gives CASSQDRGSYEQYF.

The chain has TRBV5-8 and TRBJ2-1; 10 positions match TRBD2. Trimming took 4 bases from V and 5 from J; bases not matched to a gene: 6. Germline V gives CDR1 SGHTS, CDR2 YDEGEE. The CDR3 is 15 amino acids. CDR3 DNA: TGTGCCAGCAGCGGGGGACTAGCGCCAAACAATGAGCAGTTCTTC. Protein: CASSGGLAPNNEQFF.

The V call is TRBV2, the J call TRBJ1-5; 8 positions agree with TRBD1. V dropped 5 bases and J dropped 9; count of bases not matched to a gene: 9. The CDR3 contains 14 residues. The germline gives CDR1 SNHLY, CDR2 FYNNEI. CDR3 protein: CASSLTGGVGPQHF. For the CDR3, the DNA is TGTGCCAGCAGTTTAACAGGGGGGGTCGGGCCCCAGCATTTT.